These 27 T cell receptor beta chains share one sample of origin, sequenced in a study of chemoradiotherapy in HPV16-positive cancers. Libraries were prepared by immunoSEQ multiplex PCR; TCRdb keeps only in-frame clonotypes and omits some of them. Among 14,000 or so clones listed, roughly 70% were seen once. This specimen was collected from a patient who underwent chemoradiotherapy. The receptors were sampled from a human donor with HPV-associated anogenital cancer.

This clone appeared a few times. CDR3: CASSLDGSSAEETQYF. CDR3 in DNA: TGTGCCAGCAGCTTAGATGGGTCTTCGGCAGAAGAGACCCAGTACTTC. The rearrangement joins TRBV11-3 to TRBJ2-5; the D is unclear. V gave up 0 bases and J gave up 3 bases, with 14 bases separating them. Germline CDR1 SGHNT, CDR2 YENEEA. This CDR3 spans 16 amino acids.

The chain is built from TRBV6-1 and TRBJ1-1; tentative D call: TRBD1 (5 bases). CDR3 length equals 15 residues. CDR1 and CDR2 (germline): MNHNS, SASEGT. Between the trimmed V and J ends, which lost 2 bases and 0 bases, there was a span of 10 bases. DNA of the CDR3: TGTGCCAGCAGTGAAAGAAGACAGTTGAACACTGAAGCTTTCTTT. The encoded protein is CASSERRQLNTEAFF.

This chain connects TRBV6-1 to TRBJ1-2; D uncertain. V was shortened by 8 bases and J by 1 base, with 14 bases between the two germline ends. CDR1 MNHNS and CDR2 SASEGT come from the germline V gene. The CDR3 is 14 residues long. CDR3 residues: CASLPMWDNYGYTF. CDR3 DNA: TGTGCCAGCCTTCCGATGTGGGATAACTATGGCTACACCTTC.

The chain links TRBV7-6 to TRBJ2-2, with D possibly being TRBD1 (5 bases). CDR1 SGHVS and CDR2 FNYEAQ come from the germline V gene. Deletions cut 4 bases from V and 0 bases from J, with 15 bases between. The CDR3 is made up of 17 amino acids. In DNA, the CDR3 is TGTGCCAGCAGCTCTCGTGGGGCTTACTCGAACACCGGGGAGCTGTTTTTT. It specifies CASSSRGAYSNTGELFF.

The rearrangement joins TRBV4-1 to TRBJ2-7; 12 bases match TRBD2. The CDR3 has 16 amino acids. The V gene's germline CDR1 is MGHRA and CDR2 YSYEKL. After removal of 2 bases from V and 4 bases from J, the junction contained 6 bases not matched to a gene. CDR3 loop: CASSQPLAGGHYEQYF. The DNA of the CDR3 is TGCGCCAGCAGCCAACCACTAGCGGGGGGCCATTACGAGCAGTACTTC.

V gene TRBV4-1 combines with J gene TRBJ1-2; D is possibly TRBD1 (5 bases). This CDR3 is 14 amino acids long. Germline CDR1 MGHRA, CDR2 YSYEKL. Deletions cut 6 bases from V and 0 bases from J, with 11 bases between. The CDR3 spells CASSPVGANYGYTF. The CDR3, as DNA: TGCGCCAGCAGTCCTGTGGGGGCTAACTATGGCTACACCTTC.

The chain joins TRBV5-4 to TRBJ2-3; 10 nucleotides align to TRBD2. Germline assignment: CDR1 SGHNT and CDR2 YYREEE (reference sequence). V shed 1 base and J 2 bases; nucleotides not matched to a gene: 10. This CDR3 has 18 residues. CDR3 sequence reads: CASSLRLASGGPTDTQYF. CDR3 sequence (DNA): TGTGCCAGCAGCTTGAGGCTGGCTAGCGGGGGACCCACAGATACGCAGTATTTT.

A few counts support this clone. This chain joins TRBV6-1 and TRBJ1-5; D uncertain. The V end lost 11 bases, the J end lost 15 bases, and 17 bases lay between the germline ends. Germline V gene data show CDR1 as MNHNS and CDR2 as SASEGT. The CDR3 loop spans 10 amino acids. The DNA for the CDR3 is TGTGCCGGTGGGTCATCTAGGCCGCATTTT. Protein: CAGGSSRPHF.

This clone was counted a few times. This chain links TRBV28 with TRBJ2-2; 7 bases are shared with TRBD1. Germline assignment: CDR1 MDHEN and CDR2 SYDVKM. This CDR3 has 13 residues. The V and J ends lost 6 bases and 6 bases, in that order; junction bases with no gene match: 4. The CDR3 sequence: CASRLTGPGELFF. The CDR3, as DNA: TGTGCCAGCAGGTTGACAGGGCCCGGGGAGCTGTTTTTT.

In its sample, this clone was seen a few times. The genes are TRBV7-2 and TRBJ1-1; no clear D. From germline, CDR1 is SGHTA and CDR2 FQGNSA. There are 15 residues in the CDR3. The V and J ends lost 0 bases and 4 bases respectively, with 12 bases between them. This CDR3 reads CASSLAGLISTEAFF. In DNA form, the CDR3 reads TGTGCCAGCAGCTTAGCTGGGCTTATCTCCACTGAAGCTTTCTTT.

The genes are TRBV10-3 and TRBJ1-1; D uncertain. Germline V gives CDR1 ENHRY, CDR2 SYGVKD. The CDR3 has 16 residues. V gave up 4 bases and J gave up 10 bases, with 25 bases separating them. The DNA for the CDR3 is TGTGCCATCAGTGGTGGGCTGGGAGACGGCTTGGAAAGAGCTTTCTTT. As protein: CAISGGLGDGLERAFF.

The rearrangement uses TRBV30 and TRBJ1-1; D is undetermined. The CDR3 spans 13 residues. CDR1 is GTSNPN, CDR2 SVGIG, per germline (reference sequence). Between the trimmed V and J ends, which lost 5 bases and 2 bases, there was a span of 12 bases. The CDR3 loop is CAWETPRNTEAFF. CDR3 bases: TGTGCCTGGGAAACCCCGAGAAACACTGAAGCTTTCTTT. Looking up the rest from reference TRBV30 and TRBJ1-1 gives the full variable domain: SQTIHQWPATLVQPVGSPLSLECTVEGTSNPNLYWYRQAAGRGLQLLFYSVGIGQISSEVPQNLSASRPQDRQFILSSKKLLLSDSGFYLCAWETPRNTEAFFGQGTRLTVV.

V usage is TRBV2 and J usage is TRBJ2-7; perhaps D is TRBD1 or TRBD2 (5 bases each). The V end lost 5 bases, the J end lost 1 base, and 12 bases lay between the germline ends. This CDR3 has 14 amino acids. CDR1 is SNHLY and CDR2 is FYNNEI in the germline V gene. CDR3 amino acids: CASSRSGPSYEQYF. Written as DNA, the CDR3 is TGTGCCAGCAGTCGGTCGGGGCCGTCCTACGAGCAGTACTTC.

By share, this clone counts as medium-sized. J is TRBJ2-7 and V is TRBV2, with 12 bases lining up with TRBD2. V gave up 7 bases and J gave up 4 bases; unmatched junction bases: 5. Germline CDR1 reads SNHLY; CDR2 reads FYNNEI. This CDR3 contains 14 residues. CDR3 sequence reads: CASKTSGGLYEQYF. CDR3 coding DNA: TGTGCCAGCAAAACTAGCGGGGGGTTGTACGAGCAGTACTTC.

The chain recombines TRBV7-2 with TRBJ2-2, with 9 bases lining up with TRBD1. The CDR3 consists of 16 residues. The germline V gene encodes CDR1 SGHTA and CDR2 FQGNSA. Trimming took 1 base from V and 5 from J; bases not matched to a gene: 5. DNA of the CDR3: TGTGCCAGCAGCTTAGTAGCGACAGGGGGGACCGGGGAGCTGTTTTTT. This gives the protein CASSLVATGGTGELFF.

V usage is TRBV7-8 and J usage is TRBJ2-6; D is possibly TRBD1 or TRBD2 (6 bases each). Trimming pared 6 bases from V and 4 bases from J, leaving 13 bases between. In germline, CDR1 is SGHVS, CDR2 FQNEAQ. The CDR3 spans 15 residues. This CDR3 reads CASSPGAAGANVLTF. CDR3 nucleotides: TGTGCCAGCAGTCCGGGGGCAGCCGGGGCCAACGTCCTGACTTTC.

The chain combines TRBV19 with TRBJ1-3; a weak D match, TRBD1 (5 bases). This CDR3 is 14 amino acids long. Trimming left V 9 bases short and J 0 bases short, with 12 bases between. CDR1 and CDR2 from the germline V gene are LNHDA and SQIVND (reference sequence). The chain's CDR3 is CASERGSSGNTIYF. The CDR3 DNA is TGTGCCAGCGAACGGGGGAGCTCTGGAAACACCATATATTTT.

The chain combines TRBV5-4 with TRBJ2-7, with D tentatively TRBD1 (5 bases). Trimming took off 4 bases at V and 2 bases at J, with 10 bases between the two ends. Germline lookup yields CDR1 SGHNT and CDR2 YYREEE (reference sequence). The CDR3 spans 13 residues. The CDR3 spells CASSPGLAYEQYF. In DNA form, the CDR3 reads TGTGCCAGCAGCCCAGGGTTGGCCTACGAGCAGTACTTC.

The CDR3 DNA reads TGTGCCAGCAGCCAGACAGGGAGTACCTACGAGCAGTACTTC. Protein: CASSQTGSTYEQYF. The chain recombines TRBV11-2 with TRBJ2-7; 7 nucleotides agree with TRBD1. J gave up 2 bases and V 5 bases, and 6 bases lay outside the gene matches. Germline CDR1 reads SGHAT; CDR2 reads FQNNGV. This CDR3 spans 14 amino acids.

This rearrangement joins TRBV5-6 to TRBJ2-7; D ambiguous. V was trimmed by 0 bases and J by 3 bases, leaving 7 bases between them. Germline assignment: CDR1 SGHDT and CDR2 YYEEEE. The CDR3 extends over 13 amino acids. CDR3 sequence reads: CASSLAGNYEQYF. The CDR3 DNA sequence: TGTGCCAGCAGCTTGGCTGGCAACTACGAGCAGTACTTC.

The rearrangement joins TRBV28 to TRBJ1-5, with D possibly being TRBD1 (6 bases). V shed 1 base and J shed 0 bases, with 13 bases lying between them. The CDR3 length is 17 residues. Germline V CDR1 and CDR2: MDHEN, SYDVKM. The DNA of the CDR3 is TGTGCCAGCAGTTTATCACCGGACAGTTATAGCAATCAGCCCCAGCATTTT. Protein sequence: CASSLSPDSYSNQPQHF.

The sample holds a few counts of this clone. The chain combines TRBV28 with TRBJ1-1, with D uncertain. From germline, CDR1 is MDHEN and CDR2 SYDVKM. The CDR3 totals 15 residues. The V and J ends lost 2 bases and 0 bases respectively, with 10 bases between them. The CDR3 coding sequence is TGTGCCAGCAGTTTAGGCCTCGGCGTGAACACTGAAGCTTTCTTT. Protein: CASSLGLGVNTEAFF.

The chain has TRBV9 and TRBJ1-1, with unresolved D. Trimming removed 8 bases from V and 0 bases from J, with 11 bases in between. This CDR3 has 13 amino acids. Germline CDR1 reads SGDLS; CDR2 reads YYNGEE. The CDR3 is CASTDGLNTEAFF. The CDR3 nucleotides read TGTGCCAGTACGGACGGTTTGAACACTGAAGCTTTCTTT.

The sample holds a few counts of this clone. J is TRBJ1-1 and V is TRBV7-2, with TRBD1 identical over 7 bases. Germline V gene data show CDR1 as SGHTA and CDR2 as FQGNSA. This CDR3 contains 14 residues. V shed 2 bases and J 4 bases; nucleotides not matched to a gene: 4. The DNA for the CDR3 is TGTGCCAGCAGCTTACGGGGACAGAGCACTGAAGCTTTCTTT. It translates to CASSLRGQSTEAFF.

The chain has TRBV11-2 and TRBJ2-7; 8 bases map to TRBD2. Germline trimming cut 3 bases from V and 7 bases from J; bases unmatched to any gene: 8. The length of the CDR3 is 14 residues. The germline gives CDR1 SGHAT, CDR2 FQNNGV. The CDR3 here is CASSFSSGGIEQYF. CDR3 sequence (DNA): TGTGCCAGCAGCTTTTCGAGCGGGGGAATAGAGCAGTACTTC. The variable domain in full, completed from reference TRBV11-2 and TRBJ2-7, reads EAGVAQSPRYKIIEKRQSVAFWCNPISGHATLYWYQQILGQGPKLLIQFQNNGVVDDSQLPKDRFSAERLKGVDSTLKIQPAKLEDSAVYLCASSFSSGGIEQYFGPGTRLTVT.

CDR3 coding DNA: TGTGCCAGCAGCTTGGCAGGGCACTACGAGCAGTACTTC. This codes for CASSLAGHYEQYF. V usage is TRBV7-9 and J usage is TRBJ2-7; D is possibly TRBD1 (5 bases). V dropped 3 bases and J dropped 3 bases, with 9 bases sitting between them. Germline loops: CDR1 SEHNR, CDR2 FQNEAQ (reference sequence). This CDR3 contains 13 residues.

The rearrangement joins TRBV4-2 to TRBJ1-6, with 7 bases that match TRBD1. This CDR3 has 14 residues. The ends lost 4 bases at V and 7 bases at J; junction bases unmatched: 4. Germline V gene lookup returns CDR1 LGHNA and CDR2 YNFKEQ. In nucleotides, the CDR3 is TGTGCCAGCAGCCCTACAGGGGAGAATTCACCCCTCCACTTT. Encoded protein: CASSPTGENSPLHF.